The TCR beta chain described here comes from a study of PD-1 blockade in classical Hodgkin lymphoma (dated by TCRdb to the early 2020s). For the wider study: Nivolumab dosing was 3 mg/kg intravenously every 2 weeks, continuing until either disease progression or unacceptable toxicity. A peripheral blood immune signature of response to PD-1 blockade in classical Hodgkin lymphoma was defined using TCR beta sequencing and CyTOF.

For this clone: Its antigen target is currently unknown. No much larger clone is present one base from it, and per-base qualities are unavailable.

Interpreted using the paper, the time point label stands for: cycle 4 day 1 (C4D1), after less than 7 weeks of nivolumab. Every trial patient had relapsed after autologous stem cell transplantation, and cohorts A, B and C differed in prior brentuximab vedotin exposure. The trial cohort included 56 patients with relapsed/refractory classical Hodgkin lymphoma, and each patient had a best overall response of complete response, partial response or progressive disease. In the multi-cohort phase II CheckMate 205 trial, trial patients received single-agent nivolumab. Best overall response was determined by an independent review committee according to the 2007 International Working Group response criteria. PBMCs from the trial were collected at three points: immediately before nivolumab initiation (C1D1), and during therapy at cycle 2 day 1 and cycle 4 day 1. After peripheral blood was drawn into 8 mL Vacutainer Cell Preparation Tubes, PBMCs were isolated by centrifugation and then cryopreserved.

Beyond this particular receptor, the publication reports: Among trial patients, those achieving complete response had baseline diversity similar to that of newly diagnosed patients, while diversity was significantly lower in partial responders and progressors. Patients starting nivolumab less than 1 year after ASCT had lower diversity and were excluded from later analyses to avoid confounding by immune reconstitution. The study was limited to a single clinical trial cohort, and causes of repertoire differences, possibly disease activity or prior therapy, remained undefined. A significant rise by C4D1 was seen in CD4+ but not CD8+ TCR diversity (p=0.0027 vs p=0.16), with the rise being most apparent in complete responders (p=0.02). Baseline TCR diversity was reported as lower in newly diagnosed patients than in healthy donors, and lower still in relapsed/refractory patients.

Genomic DNA was isolated using the Qiagen DNeasy kit from unsorted PBMCs as well as from negatively selected CD4+ and CD8+ fractions. TCR beta CDR3 regions were amplified by immunoSEQ multiplex PCR using primers annealing to V and J segments. A synthetic immune receptor repertoire was used to minimize amplification bias, and any residual bias was removed computationally once sequencing was done. As for the authors' bioinformatics: Repertoire diversity was quantified as the Shannon entropy index using custom Python scripts. Unsorted, CD4+ and CD8+ repertoires were analyzed separately, except in combined analyses where CD4+ and CD8+ sequences were merged in silico. A clone was considered expanded if an increase in frequency of at least 2-fold after treatment relative to C1D1 was found, and a pseudocount of 0.5 was applied to clones undetected at baseline. Singleton clones were defined as clones with 0 or 1 copy at C1D1, and non-singleton clones were defined as clones with 2 or more copies. Clones expanded in unsorted samples were assigned a CD4+, CD8+ or unknown annotation through matching of protein sequences in sorted samples from the same patient. Wilcoxon tests on paired samples were used to test diversity changes from C1D1 to C4D1. As stored in TCRdb, this immuneACCESS dataset retains in-frame rearrangements with V and J assigned. A fraction of the clones does not appear; measured against another copy, unresolved V genes explain less than half of the discrepancy, and the remainder lacks a known reason. Clone size and the V and J calls come from that table; the DNA yielded D and trimming. Here the sample has 100,000 or so clones; 75% to 95% occur a single time. The top ten clones comprise about 2.9% of the sample.

The starting material was peripheral blood mononuclear cells (PBMCs), obtained before the fourth cycle of nivolumab. This TCR came from a human donor with classical Hodgkin lymphoma.

In nucleotides, the sequence is TGTGCCAGCTCACCGGGACTACCTTCCTACAATGAGCAGTTCTTC. Translation gives CASSPGLPSYNEQFF. The sequence links TRBV18 to TRBJ2-1; TRBD2 matches 7 bases in the middle. Unmatched junction bases come to 3, with V trimmed by 3 bases and J by 1 base. Measured from the cysteine to the phenylalanine, the CDR3 is 15 residues long. CDR3 DNA only is kept here, 45 bases in frame from base 1. From the germline V gene, CDR1 is KGHSH and CDR2 is LQKENI. The CDR3, completed at both ends by the reference TRBV18 and TRBJ2-1 genes, gives the full variable domain NAGVMQNPRHLVRRRGQEARLRCSPMKGHSHVYWYRQLPEEGLKFMVYLQKENIIDESGMPKERFSAEFPKEGPSILRIQQVVRGDSAAYFCASSPGLPSYNEQFFGPGTRLTVL.